This entry lists 17 T cell receptor beta chains sequenced from one sample in a study of technical replicates of blood from a handful of donors (dated by TCRdb to 2016 to 2017). Receptor amplification or capture employed the immunoSEQ multiplex PCR assay. TCRdb re-hosts the immuneACCESS table, in-frame sequences only. Its copies lack some clones; in the studies checked, an unresolved V gene accounts for under half of them, and the cause for the rest is not known. The sample profile shows about 62,000 clones; roughly 89% of them were found once. About 5% of the sample lies in the top ten. Sequences were obtained from PBMCs. The receptors derive from a human donor in good health. Some clones in this sample may be carry-over from other donors' samples.

V and J are TRBV12-5 and TRBJ1-1; 8 bases line up with TRBD1. The CDR3 extends over 14 amino acids. The J segment lost 4 bases and the V segment lost 6 bases, leaving 7 bases of the junction unmatched. Germline-derived CDR1 and CDR2 are LGHNT and FRNRAP. The CDR3 sequence: CASGPDREGTEAFF. CDR3 in DNA: TGTGCTAGTGGACCGGACAGGGAAGGCACTGAAGCTTTCTTT.

The V call is TRBV6-6, the J call TRBJ2-5, with unresolved D. The CDR3 is 14 residues long. V lost 0 bases and J 5 bases, leaving 10 bases between the germline ends. Germline assignment: CDR1 MNHNY and CDR2 SVGAGI (reference sequence). Here the CDR3 DNA reads TGTGCCAGCAGTTACTCCGATCTACGTGAGACCCAGTACTTC. Its protein product is CASSYSDLRETQYF.

This clone was counted once. The chain recombines TRBV7-2 with TRBJ2-1; 7 bases align to TRBD2. In germline, CDR1 is SGHTA, CDR2 FQGNSA. V was clipped by 5 bases and J by 12 bases; unmatched bases: 4. The CDR3 loop spans 11 amino acids. CDR3 DNA sequence: TGTGCCAGCAGCCCCCGACTAGCGCAGTTCTTC. Its protein product is CASSPRLAQFF.

The J gene is TRBJ2-1, the V gene TRBV7-9; D is perhaps TRBD2 (6 bases). In germline, CDR1 is SEHNR, CDR2 FQNEAQ (reference sequence). The CDR3 covers 12 residues. Trimming removed 8 bases at V and 8 bases at J, with 13 bases between. The DNA of the CDR3 is TGTGCCAGCGACGGAGGGGCCGATGAGCAGTTCTTC. Its protein product is CASDGGADEQFF.

V gene TRBV6-6 combines with J gene TRBJ1-1; tentative D call: TRBD1 (5 bases). There are 16 residues in the CDR3. Germline CDR1 MNHNY, CDR2 SVGAGI (reference sequence). V was cut by 7 bases and J by 1 base, with 19 bases left in between. CDR3 sequence: CASTQDSLWGNTEAFF. The CDR3 DNA sequence: TGTGCCAGCACCCAAGACAGTTTGTGGGGGAACACTGAAGCTTTCTTT.

The chain combines TRBV18 with TRBJ1-6; TRBD1 matches 8 bases. There are 16 residues in the CDR3. Germline values: CDR1 KGHSH, CDR2 LQKENI. V shed 2 bases and J 9 bases; nucleotides not matched to a gene: 9. The CDR3 sequence: CASSPFDGTGFSPLHF. The DNA for the CDR3 is TGTGCCAGCTCACCATTTGACGGGACAGGATTTTCACCCCTCCACTTT.

Written as DNA, the CDR3 is TGCGCCAGCAGCTTAGGACAGGCTCGCTCCAACTATGGCTACACCTTC. Protein sequence: CASSLGQARSNYGYTF. The chain links TRBV5-1 to TRBJ1-2, with TRBD1 matching 7 bases. The germline CDR1 and CDR2 sequences are SGHRS and YFSETQ. Trimming at V came to 2 bases and at J to 2 bases, leaving 9 bases not matched to a gene. The CDR3 has 16 amino acids. Full variable domain (missing parts from reference TRBV5-1 and TRBJ1-2): KAGVTQTPRYLIKTRGQQVTLSCSPISGHRSVSWYQQTPGQGLQFLFEYFSETQRNKGNFPGRFSGRQFSNSRSEMNVSTLELGDSALYLCASSLGQARSNYGYTFGSGTRLTVV.

The chain is built from TRBV4-3 and TRBJ1-2, with 7 bases lining up with TRBD1. This CDR3 contains 16 residues. V shed 1 base and J 8 bases; nucleotides not matched to a gene: 13. From germline, CDR1 is LGHNA and CDR2 YSLEER. The CDR3 bases are TGCGCCAGCAGCCAAGGCACCCGGGACAGCCCTACGGGCTACACCTTC. Translated: CASSQGTRDSPTGYTF.

The chain links TRBV4-2 to TRBJ2-7; 9 nucleotides line up with TRBD1. The V gene's germline CDR1 is LGHNA and CDR2 YNFKEQ. V shed 0 bases, J shed 8 bases, and the junction held 8 bases outside the gene matches. The CDR3 contains 15 residues. This chain's CDR3 is CASSQDRGQGGKQYF. The CDR3 coding sequence is TGTGCCAGCAGCCAAGATCGGGGACAGGGAGGCAAGCAGTACTTC.

The rearrangement uses TRBV12-5 and TRBJ2-1, with D possibly being TRBD1 (5 bases). This CDR3 has 20 amino acids. V was cut by 4 bases and J by 4 bases, with 29 bases left in between. Germline V CDR1 and CDR2: LGHNT, FRNRAP. The DNA for the CDR3 is TGTGCTAGTGGTTCCCGATATCCCAGGGTAGGGGTTTCTTCATACAATGAGCAGTTCTTC. It yields the protein CASGSRYPRVGVSSYNEQFF. The entire variable domain, with the rest obtained from reference TRBV12-5 and TRBJ2-1, is as follows: DARVTQTPRHKVTEMGQEVTMRCQPILGHNTVFWYRQTMMQGLELLAYFRNRAPLDDSGMPKDRFSAEMPDATLATLKIQPSEPRDSAVYFCASGSRYPRVGVSSYNEQFFGPGTRLTVL.

V usage is TRBV7-2 and J usage is TRBJ1-2; D is uncertain. The CDR3 covers 16 residues. V lost 7 bases to trimming and J lost 8 bases, with 26 bases between them. The germline gives CDR1 SGHTA, CDR2 FQGNSA. The CDR3: CASTQYLEAETRGYTF. CDR3 DNA sequence: TGTGCCAGCACCCAATATCTGGAGGCCGAAACTCGGGGCTACACCTTC.

The rearrangement links TRBV4-2 to TRBJ2-2; 11 positions agree with TRBD2. This CDR3 region has 18 residues. Germline lookup yields CDR1 LGHNA and CDR2 YNFKEQ. V shed 0 bases, J shed 4 bases, and the junction held 7 bases outside the gene matches. DNA for the CDR3: TGTGCCAGCAGCCAAGAGTTAGCGGGGGGGCCCGTCACCGGGGAGCTGTTTTTT. It encodes CASSQELAGGPVTGELFF.

The rearrangement links TRBV4-3 to TRBJ2-5; 10 positions match TRBD2. Germline CDR1 is LGHNA and CDR2 is YSLEER. The CDR3 runs 15 residues. Losses at the gene ends were 1 base for V and 5 bases for J; bases not matched to a gene: 4. CDR3 in amino acids: CASSQVAGGVETQYF. For the CDR3, the DNA is TGCGCCAGCAGCCAAGTAGCGGGAGGAGTCGAGACCCAGTACTTC.

CDR3 sequence (DNA): TGTGCCACCAGCAGAGGGGGACTAGCGGGATTCGATGAGCAGTTCTTC. It specifies CATSRGGLAGFDEQFF. V is TRBV15 and J is TRBJ2-1; 13 bases match TRBD2. The trim removed 1 base at V and 8 bases at J, leaving 5 bases unmatched. This CDR3 contains 16 residues. The germline gives CDR1 LNHNV, CDR2 YYDKDF (reference sequence). The variable domain in full, with the rest retrieved from reference TRBV15 and TRBJ2-1, is DAMVIQNPRYQVTQFGKPVTLSCSQTLNHNVMYWYQQKSSQAPKLLFHYYDKDFNNEADTPDNFQSRRPNTSFCFLDIRSPGLGDTAMYLCATSRGGLAGFDEQFFGPGTRLTVL.

The chain has TRBV5-1 and TRBJ2-2, with TRBD2 matching over 9 bases. CDR1 is SGHRS and CDR2 is YFSETQ in the germline V gene. This CDR3 has 16 amino acids. Trimming took 3 bases from V and 3 from J; bases not matched to a gene: 6. The CDR3 spells CASSYLAGVDTGELFF. The CDR3 nucleotides are TGCGCCAGCAGCTATTTAGCGGGAGTGGACACCGGGGAGCTGTTTTTT. Supplemented by reference TRBV5-1 and TRBJ2-2, the full variable domain reads KAGVTQTPRYLIKTRGQQVTLSCSPISGHRSVSWYQQTPGQGLQFLFEYFSETQRNKGNFPGRFSGRQFSNSRSEMNVSTLELGDSALYLCASSYLAGVDTGELFFGEGSRLTVL.

This clone was recorded a few times. The rearrangement joins TRBV7-6 to TRBJ2-1; tentative D call: TRBD2 (6 bases). The CDR3 consists of 15 residues. Germline-derived CDR1 and CDR2 are SGHVS and FNYEAQ. V dropped 1 base and J dropped 10 bases, with 17 bases sitting between them. In nucleotides, the CDR3 is TGTGCCAGCAGCTTAGGGGCTAGCGTAACTCAGGAGCAGTTCTTC. Residues: CASSLGASVTQEQFF.

The rearrangement links TRBV5-5 to TRBJ1-6, with 9 bases lining up with TRBD1. Trimming removed 6 bases from V and 9 bases from J; junction bases left unmatched: 10. Germline V CDR1 and CDR2: SGHKS, YYEKEE (reference sequence). The CDR3 consists of 15 residues. CDR3 sequence reads: CASKGGQGPSSPLHF. The CDR3 DNA follows: TGTGCCAGCAAGGGTGGACAGGGGCCCAGTTCACCCCTCCACTTT.